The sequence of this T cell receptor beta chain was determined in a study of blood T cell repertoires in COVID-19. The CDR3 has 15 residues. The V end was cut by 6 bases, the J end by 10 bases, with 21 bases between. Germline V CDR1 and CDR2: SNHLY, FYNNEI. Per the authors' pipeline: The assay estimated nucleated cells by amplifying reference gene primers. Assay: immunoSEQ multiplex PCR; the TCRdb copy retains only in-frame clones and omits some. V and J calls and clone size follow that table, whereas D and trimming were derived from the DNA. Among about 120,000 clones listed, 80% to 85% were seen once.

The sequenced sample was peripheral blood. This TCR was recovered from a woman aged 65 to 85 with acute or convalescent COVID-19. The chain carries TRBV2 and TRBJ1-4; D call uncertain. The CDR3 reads CASSEVRHVGGKLFF. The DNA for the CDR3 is TGTGCCAGCAGCGAGGTTCGGCACGTCGGAGGAAAACTGTTTTTT.